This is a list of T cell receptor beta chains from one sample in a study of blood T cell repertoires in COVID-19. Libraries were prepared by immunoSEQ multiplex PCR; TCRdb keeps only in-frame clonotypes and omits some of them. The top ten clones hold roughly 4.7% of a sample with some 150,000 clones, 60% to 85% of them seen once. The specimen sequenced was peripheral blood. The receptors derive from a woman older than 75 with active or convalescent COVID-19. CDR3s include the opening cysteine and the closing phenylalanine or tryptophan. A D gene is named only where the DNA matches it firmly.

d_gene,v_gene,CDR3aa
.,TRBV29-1,CSVRRSYGYTF
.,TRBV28,CASSPPTGFPQPQHF
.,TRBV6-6,CASSYGRGNTGELFF
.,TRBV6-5,CASSYSVGVNEKLFF
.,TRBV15,CATSRTREAIEAFF
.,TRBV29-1,CSVGSNIEQFF
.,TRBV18,CASSPWTVGYTF
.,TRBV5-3,CARSLEIGGHQKDTIYF
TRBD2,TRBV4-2,CASSQAGLAGGYNEQFF
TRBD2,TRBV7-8,CASSPGTSGAGETQYF
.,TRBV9,CASSTTQGQGTEAFF
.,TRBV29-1,CSVSTGYDYGYTF
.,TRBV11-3,CASSSGSSQTGELFF
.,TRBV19,CASRMPGTGELFF
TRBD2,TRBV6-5,CASSRAGDNYEQYF
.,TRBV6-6,CASSYSGGGSQPQHF
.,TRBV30,CAWKSGYGYTF
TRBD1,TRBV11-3,CASSKTTGGNKAGELFF
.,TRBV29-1,CSVARQGYNEQFF
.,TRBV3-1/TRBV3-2,CASSQIAGDTQYF
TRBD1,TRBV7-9,CASSVTGAVYNEQFF
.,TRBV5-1,CATRARTDATGELFF
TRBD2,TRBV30,CAWSVGGGHNEQFF
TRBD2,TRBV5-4,CASSLDGSGGLVTQYF
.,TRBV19,CASSRGRSDTQYF
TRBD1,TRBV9,CASSVSGTGMDSPLHF
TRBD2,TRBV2,CASTILRLAGGLDEQFF
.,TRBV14,CASSQLGAPYNEQFF
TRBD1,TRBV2,CASRMGQALGTIYF
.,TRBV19,CASSIRGYNQPQHF
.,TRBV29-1,CSVEVRQVAHF
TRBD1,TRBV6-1,CASREGQVLGQPQHF
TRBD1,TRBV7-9,CASRSQGGLNTGELFF
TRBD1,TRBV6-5,CASTPTGDYGYTF
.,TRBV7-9,CASSPGTSRTGELFF
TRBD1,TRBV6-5,CASRKFRDSDIQYF